Included here is one T cell receptor beta chain sequence, with context. Its antigen is undetermined. TCRdb's table, derived via immunoSEQ multiplex PCR, lists solely in-frame clones and lacks some. The sample lists just under 75,000 clones; around 80% were seen once. This sample is part of a study of T cell responses to AZD1222 COVID-19 vaccine. Study-wide findings and caveats: No repertoire was sampled before or during the peak T cell response, only after it.

This CDR3 region has 16 residues. Germline V gene sequence: CDR1 SEHNR, CDR2 FQNEAQ (reference sequence). V dropped 5 bases and J dropped 2; count of bases not matched to a gene: 9. The origin of this receptor is an adult who received the AZD1222 COVID-19 vaccine. This chain uses TRBV7-9 with TRBJ2-1; 7 nucleotides match TRBD1. Specimen: peripheral blood, collected 28 days after the second AZD1222 dose. The CDR3 DNA reads as TGTGCCAGCAGCGGCACTACCGGGACAGCCTACAATGAGCAGTTCTTC. It codes for CASSGTTGTAYNEQFF.